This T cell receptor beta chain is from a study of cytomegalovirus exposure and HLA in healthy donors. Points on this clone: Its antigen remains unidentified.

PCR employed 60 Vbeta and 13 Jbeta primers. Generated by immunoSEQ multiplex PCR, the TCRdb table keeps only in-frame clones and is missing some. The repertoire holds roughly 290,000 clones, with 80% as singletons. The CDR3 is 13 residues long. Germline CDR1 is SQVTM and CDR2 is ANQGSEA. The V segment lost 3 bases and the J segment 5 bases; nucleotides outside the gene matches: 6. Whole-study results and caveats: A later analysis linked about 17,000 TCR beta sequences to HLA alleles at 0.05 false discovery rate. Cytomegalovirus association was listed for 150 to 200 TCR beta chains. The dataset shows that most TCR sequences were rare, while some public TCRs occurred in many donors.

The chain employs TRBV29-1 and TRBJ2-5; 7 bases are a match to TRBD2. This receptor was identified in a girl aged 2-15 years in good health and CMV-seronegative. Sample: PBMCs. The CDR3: CSVERREGETQYF. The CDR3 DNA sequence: TGCAGCGTTGAGCGCAGGGAGGGTGAGACCCAGTACTTC.